This T cell receptor (beta chain) emerged from a study of T cells in Graves' hyperthyroidism and ophthalmopathy. The length of the CDR3 is 16 residues. Germline CDR1 is SGHTA and CDR2 is FQGTGA. V was clipped by 4 bases and J by 6 bases; unmatched bases: 15. Amplified TCR beta CDR3 regions came from RNA transcripts. Researchers ran a first-round RT-PCR on the TCR CDR3 using the HTBI primer set. Using its own MiXCR run on the multiplex PCR reads, TCRdb lists one record per CDR3 protein. The sample consists of about 660,000 distinct CDR3 sequences, nearly 45% of them appearing once. This clonotype was observed many times. What it binds is unknown. General study findings and limits: Separation of ophthalmopathy from stable hyperthyroidism was achieved by a 13 V-J model. Most thyroid clonotypes expanded above 0.001 were also detected in blood.

Sample: peripheral blood or thyroid tissue (not recorded which). V gene TRBV7-3 combines with J gene TRBJ2-7, with 7 positions matching TRBD2. The TCR was taken from an adult man with Graves' disease, either hyperthyroidism or ophthalmopathy (not recorded which). The CDR3 spells CASSSPRREGTGEQYF. The CDR3 bases are TGTGCCAGCAGCTCTCCCCGCAGGGAGGGTACTGGCGAGCAGTACTTC.